The rows below give T cell receptor beta chains drawn from one sample of a study of a mutant IDH1 vaccine in newly diagnosed glioma. Assay used: immunoSEQ multiplex PCR; TCRdb lists only in-frame clones, some missing. Of about 30,000 clones in the sample, around 80% were seen once. These receptors' targets are unknown. The sample here was PBMCs, taken from a glioma patient whose treatment included an IDH1 peptide vaccine. These TCRs come from a woman between 18 and 29 years old with glioma. Both conserved end residues are part of each CDR3. A D gene is named only where the DNA matches it firmly. Not every row has a clone size; where given, it reads once, few, many or a size class.

V gene	D gene	clone size	J gene	CDR3 protein	CDR3 DNA
TRBV6-6	TRBD1	.	TRBJ2-7	CASSYSGTGDYEQYF	TGTGCCAGCAGTTATTCCGGGACAGGAGACTACGAGCAGTACTTC
TRBV5-6	.	.	TRBJ1-2	CASSLDRNYGYTF	TGTGCCAGCAGCTTAGACAGGAACTATGGCTACACCTTC
TRBV6-6	.	.	TRBJ1-3	CASSRGGGGNTIYF	TGTGCCAGCAGCCGAGGGGGGGGTGGAAACACCATATATTTT
TRBV29-1	.	.	TRBJ1-1	CSSSGTEAFF	TGCAGCAGTTCAGGGACTGAAGCTTTCTTT
TRBV19	.	.	TRBJ1-5	CASTLSTTGRGTQPQHF	TGTGCCAGTACCCTCTCCACCACAGGCAGGGGAACTCAGCCCCAGCATTTT
TRBV7-9	.	.	TRBJ2-2	CASSLIGSLPGELFF	TGTGCCAGCAGCTTAATCGGGAGTCTCCCCGGGGAGCTGTTTTTT
TRBV7-2	TRBD2	.	TRBJ2-7	CASSLASGTSGLSPHPEQYF	TGTGCCAGCAGCTTAGCGTCCGGGACTAGCGGGTTGTCACCCCACCCCGAGCAGTACTTC
TRBV27	.	.	TRBJ1-5	CASRPGLSNQPQHF	TGTGCCAGCAGACCGGGGCTTAGCAATCAGCCCCAGCATTTT
TRBV27	.	.	TRBJ1-5	CASMVPSHRLVGKQPQHF	TGTGCCAGCATGGTCCCCTCCCACAGGTTGGTGGGTAAGCAGCCCCAGCATTTT
TRBV5-6	TRBD1	once	TRBJ2-2	CASSPRTGGKYTGELFF	TGTGCCAGCAGCCCGAGGACAGGAGGAAAGTACACCGGGGAGCTGTTTTTT
TRBV7-9	.	.	TRBJ1-5	CASSLAAQPQHF	TGTGCCAGCAGCTTAGCCGCTCAGCCCCAGCATTTT
TRBV7-2	TRBD1	.	TRBJ1-1	CASSFTTGLNTEAFF	TGTGCCAGCAGCTTCACGACAGGGTTGAACACTGAAGCTTTCTTT
TRBV6-6	TRBD1	.	TRBJ1-5	CASSYSSTGNQPQHF	TGTGCCAGCAGTTACTCGTCGACAGGGAATCAGCCCCAGCATTTT
TRBV15	TRBD1	medium-sized	TRBJ1-5	CATSRVQTGGGQPQHF	TGTGCCACCAGCAGAGTTCAGACAGGGGGCGGTCAGCCCCAGCATTTT
TRBV11-2	.	.	TRBJ2-2	CASSSKGYTGELFF	TGTGCCAGCAGCTCAAAGGGTTACACCGGGGAGCTGTTTTTT
TRBV4-2	TRBD2	.	TRBJ2-1	CASSQGGTGTSGTRVYNEQFF	TGTGCCAGCAGCCAGGGGGGGACCGGGACTAGCGGGACTCGGGTTTACAATGAGCAGTTCTTC
TRBV9	.	.	TRBJ2-7	CASSVGEAGSGYEQYF	TGTGCCAGCAGCGTAGGGGAGGCAGGGTCGGGCTACGAGCAGTACTTC
TRBV29-1	.	.	TRBJ2-5	CSVEGGIRETQYF	TGCAGCGTTGAAGGGGGGATCAGAGAGACCCAGTACTTC
TRBV2	TRBD1	.	TRBJ2-5	CASSRDREETQYF	TGTGCCAGCAGTCGGGACAGAGAAGAGACCCAGTACTTC
TRBV10-3	.	few	TRBJ1-1	CAISSSRETEAFF	TGTGCCATCAGCTCGTCTAGGGAAACTGAAGCTTTCTTT
TRBV30	TRBD1	.	TRBJ2-7	CAWGGRQGLYEQYF	TGTGCCTGGGGAGGGAGACAGGGGTTATACGAGCAGTACTTC
TRBV19	TRBD1	.	TRBJ1-4	CASSIGGQGNEKLFF	TGTGCCAGTAGTATTGGAGGACAGGGGAATGAAAAACTGTTTTTT
TRBV7-8	TRBD2	.	TRBJ2-2	CASSPRGAHTGELFF	TGTGCCAGCAGCCCGCGGGGGGCGCACACCGGGGAGCTGTTTTTT
TRBV12-5	TRBD1	.	TRBJ2-3	CASGAGTGGTDTQYF	TGTGCTAGTGGAGCCGGGACAGGAGGCACAGATACGCAGTATTTT
TRBV29-1	.	.	TRBJ1-4	CSVEDRRAGEKLFF	TGCAGCGTTGAAGATAGGCGGGCCGGGGAAAAACTGTTTTTT
TRBV6-1	.	.	TRBJ1-6	CASSEDRGPNSPLHF	TGTGCCAGCAGTGAAGATCGCGGCCCGAATTCACCCCTCCACTTT
TRBV5-1	TRBD1	.	TRBJ2-5	CASSATGGQETQYF	TGCGCCAGCAGCGCGACAGGGGGCCAAGAGACCCAGTACTTC
TRBV5-6	.	.	TRBJ2-7	CASSFKRGYEQYF	TGTGCCAGCAGCTTTAAACGCGGATACGAGCAGTACTTC
TRBV29-1	TRBD1	.	TRBJ2-6	CSVTGEGANVLTF	TGCAGCGTCACAGGGGAAGGGGCCAACGTCCTGACTTTC
TRBV29-1	TRBD2	.	TRBJ2-5	CSADRGGRETQYF	TGCAGCGCTGATAGGGGAGGGCGAGAGACCCAGTACTTC
TRBV7-6	TRBD2	.	TRBJ2-7	CASSLARSGAPYEQYF	TGTGCCAGCAGCTTGGCCCGCAGCGGGGCACCCTACGAGCAGTACTTC
TRBV9	.	.	TRBJ1-2	CASSVEWFYGYTF	TGTGCCAGCAGCGTAGAGTGGTTCTATGGCTACACCTTC
TRBV5-6	.	.	TRBJ2-7	CASSLGFGRDYEQYF	TGTGCCAGCAGCTTGGGGTTTGGCCGAGACTACGAGCAGTACTTC
TRBV7-9	.	few	TRBJ1-5	CASSLAGIQPQHF	TGTGCCAGCAGCTTAGCAGGGATTCAGCCCCAGCATTTT
TRBV19	TRBD1	.	TRBJ1-5	CATGQGAVHSNQPQHF	TGTGCCACCGGACAGGGGGCGGTTCATAGCAATCAGCCCCAGCATTTT
TRBV19	.	.	TRBJ1-2	CASSSKTATIYGYTF	TGTGCCAGTAGTAGTAAGACAGCGACTATCTATGGCTACACCTTC
TRBV28	.	.	TRBJ1-4	CASRSGGGVGEKLFF	TGTGCCAGCAGAAGCGGCGGCGGAGTCGGTGAAAAACTGTTTTTT